This T cell receptor beta chain emerged from a study of spatial heterogeneity in lung cancer. Study as a whole: The count of detected beta-chain sequences consistently exceeded that of alpha-chain sequences.

V lost 5 bases to trimming and J lost 4 bases, with 13 bases between them. Germline V gene sequence: CDR1 SGHTA, CDR2 FQGNSA. CDR3 length equals 14 residues. By share of the sample, this clonotype is medium-sized. Little can be read into the size of this beta chain, an off-target read in a library designed for alpha chains. Each CDR3 protein gets one entry after TCRdb re-called the 5' RACE reads with MiXCR. This table holds approximately 800 distinct CDR3 sequences, under 25% found once. Specified time point: sample taken at primary tumor resection. In each case, whole RNA from tumor, nontumor lung or frozen PBMC was sequenced unsorted.

This specimen consisted of PBMCs, obtained at surgery. The TCR was taken from a female donor with early-stage non-small cell lung cancer. The chain links TRBV7-2 to TRBJ2-3, with D perhaps given as TRBD1 or TRBD2 (5 bases each). CDR3 residues: CASSPSRGPDTQYF. CDR3 coding DNA: TGTGCCAGCAGCCCATCCCGGGGCCCAGATACGCAGTATTTT.